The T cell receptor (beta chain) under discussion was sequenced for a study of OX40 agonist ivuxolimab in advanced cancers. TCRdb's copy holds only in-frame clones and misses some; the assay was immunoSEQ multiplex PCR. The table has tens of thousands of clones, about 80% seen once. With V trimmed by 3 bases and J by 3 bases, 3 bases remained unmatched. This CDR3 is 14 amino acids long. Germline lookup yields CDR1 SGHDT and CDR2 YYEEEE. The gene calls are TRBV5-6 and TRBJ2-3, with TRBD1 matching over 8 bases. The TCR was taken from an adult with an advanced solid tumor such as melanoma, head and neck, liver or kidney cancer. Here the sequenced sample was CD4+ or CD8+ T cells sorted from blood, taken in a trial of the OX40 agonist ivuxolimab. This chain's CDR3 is CASSWQGATDTQYF. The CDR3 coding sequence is TGTGCCAGCAGCTGGCAGGGGGCAACAGATACGCAGTATTTT.